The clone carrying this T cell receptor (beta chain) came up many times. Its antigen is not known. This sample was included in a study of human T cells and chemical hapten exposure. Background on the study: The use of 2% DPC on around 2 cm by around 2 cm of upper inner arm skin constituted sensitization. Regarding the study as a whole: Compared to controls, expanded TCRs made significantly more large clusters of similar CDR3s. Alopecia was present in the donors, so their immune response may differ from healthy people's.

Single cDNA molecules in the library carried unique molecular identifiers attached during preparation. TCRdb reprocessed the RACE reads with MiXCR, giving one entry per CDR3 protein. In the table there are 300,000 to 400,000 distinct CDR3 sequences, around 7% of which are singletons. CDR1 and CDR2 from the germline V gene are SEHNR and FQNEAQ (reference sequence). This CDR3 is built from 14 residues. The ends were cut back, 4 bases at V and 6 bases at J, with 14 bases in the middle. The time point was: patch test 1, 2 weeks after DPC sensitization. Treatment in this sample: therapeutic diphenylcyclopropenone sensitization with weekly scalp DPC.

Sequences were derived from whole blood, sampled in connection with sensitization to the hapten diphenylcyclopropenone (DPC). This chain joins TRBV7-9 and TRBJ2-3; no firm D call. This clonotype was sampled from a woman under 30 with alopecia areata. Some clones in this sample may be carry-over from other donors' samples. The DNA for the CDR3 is TGTGCCAGCAGCTCCCAGACACTCGCGGATACGCAGTATTTT. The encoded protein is CASSSQTLADTQYF.